This record looks at one T cell receptor (beta chain) sequence and its context. Its antigen is not known. These data belong to a study of siplizumab effects on memory and regulatory T cells. The study, taken as a whole, reports: For mappable alloreactive CD4+ clones, the mean Treg-derived fraction was approximately 69% with siplizumab and around 27% in controls. No more than a minor fraction of alloreactive clones could be traced back to unstimulated subsets. Siplizumab significantly decreased alloreactive sequences from unstimulated CD4+ memory cells.

The CDR3 runs 12 residues. The V and J ends lost 3 bases and 8 bases respectively, with 10 bases between them. Germline loops: CDR1 MDHEN, CDR2 SYDVKM. Some clones are missing from TCRdb's copy, which holds only in-frame ones; the method was immunoSEQ multiplex PCR. The sample yields approximately 46,000 clones, over 85% seen once. The chain is built from TRBV28 and TRBJ1-2, with D perhaps matching TRBD1 (5 bases). The specimen sequenced was CD8+ T cells sorted from blood. The receptor was isolated from a human donor in good health. The CDR3 nucleotides read TGTGCCAGCAGTTTTTCAGGGAACGGCTACACCTTC. Translated, it gives CASSFSGNGYTF.